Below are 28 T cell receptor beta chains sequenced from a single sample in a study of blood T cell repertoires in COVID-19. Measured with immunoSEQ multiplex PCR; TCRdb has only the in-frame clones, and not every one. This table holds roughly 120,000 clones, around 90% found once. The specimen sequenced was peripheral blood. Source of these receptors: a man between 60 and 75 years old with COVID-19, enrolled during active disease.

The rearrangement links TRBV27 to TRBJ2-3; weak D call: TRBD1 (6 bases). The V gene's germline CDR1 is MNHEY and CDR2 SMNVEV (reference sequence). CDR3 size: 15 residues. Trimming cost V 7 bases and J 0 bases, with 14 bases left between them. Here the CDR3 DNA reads TGTGCCAGCAAATCGGGGACAACTAGCACAGATACGCAGTATTTT. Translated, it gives CASKSGTTSTDTQYF.

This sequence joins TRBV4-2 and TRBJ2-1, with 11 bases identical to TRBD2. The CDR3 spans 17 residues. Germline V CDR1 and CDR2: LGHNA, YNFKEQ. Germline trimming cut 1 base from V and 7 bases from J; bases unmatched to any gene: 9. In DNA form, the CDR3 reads TGTGCCAGCAGCCAAGGTCCGGGACTAGCGGCCCAAAATGAGCAGTTCTTC. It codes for CASSQGPGLAAQNEQFF.

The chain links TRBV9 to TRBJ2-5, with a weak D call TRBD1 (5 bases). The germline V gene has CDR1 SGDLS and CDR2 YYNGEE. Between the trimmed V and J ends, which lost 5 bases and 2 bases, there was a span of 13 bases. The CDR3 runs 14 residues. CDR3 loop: CASSIQEIQETQYF. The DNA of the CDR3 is TGTGCCAGCAGTATACAGGAGATACAAGAGACCCAGTACTTC.

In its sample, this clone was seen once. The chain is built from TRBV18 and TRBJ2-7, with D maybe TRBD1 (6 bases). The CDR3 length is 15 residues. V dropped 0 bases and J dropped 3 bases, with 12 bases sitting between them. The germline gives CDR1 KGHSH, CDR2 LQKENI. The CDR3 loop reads CASSPPPAQGYEQYF. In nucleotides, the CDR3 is TGTGCCAGCTCACCACCGCCAGCACAGGGCTACGAGCAGTACTTC.

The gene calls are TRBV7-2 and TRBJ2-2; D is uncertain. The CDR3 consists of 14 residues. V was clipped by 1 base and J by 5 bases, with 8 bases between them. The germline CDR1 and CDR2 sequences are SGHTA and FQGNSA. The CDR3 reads CASSLVLQTGELFF. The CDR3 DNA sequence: TGTGCCAGCAGCTTAGTGCTCCAGACCGGGGAGCTGTTTTTT. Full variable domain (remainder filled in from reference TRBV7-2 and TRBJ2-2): GAGVSQSPSNKVTEKGKDVELRCDPISGHTALYWYRQSLGQGLEFLIYFQGNSAPDKSGLPSDRFSAERTGGSVSTLTIQRTQQEDSAVYLCASSLVLQTGELFFGEGSRLTVL.

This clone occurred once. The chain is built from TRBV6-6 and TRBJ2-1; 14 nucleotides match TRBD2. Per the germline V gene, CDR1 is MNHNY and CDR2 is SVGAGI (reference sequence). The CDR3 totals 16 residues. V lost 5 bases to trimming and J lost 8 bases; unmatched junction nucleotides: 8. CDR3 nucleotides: TGTGCCAGCAGTGGGACTAGCGGGAGTTGGTTGGATGAGCAGTTCTTC. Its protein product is CASSGTSGSWLDEQFF.

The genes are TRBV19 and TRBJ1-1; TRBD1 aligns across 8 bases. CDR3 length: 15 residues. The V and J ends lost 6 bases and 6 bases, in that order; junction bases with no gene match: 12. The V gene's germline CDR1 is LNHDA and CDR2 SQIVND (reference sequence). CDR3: CASSRKTGEKAEAFF. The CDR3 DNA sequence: TGTGCCAGTAGCCGGAAGACAGGGGAAAAAGCTGAAGCTTTCTTT.

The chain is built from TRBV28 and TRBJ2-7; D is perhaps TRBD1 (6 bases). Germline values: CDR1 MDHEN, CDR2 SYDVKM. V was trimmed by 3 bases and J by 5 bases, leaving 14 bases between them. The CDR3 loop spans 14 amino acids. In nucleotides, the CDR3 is TGTGCCAGCAGTTTCCCCCTTGGGGGCCACGAGCAGTACTTC. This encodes CASSFPLGGHEQYF.

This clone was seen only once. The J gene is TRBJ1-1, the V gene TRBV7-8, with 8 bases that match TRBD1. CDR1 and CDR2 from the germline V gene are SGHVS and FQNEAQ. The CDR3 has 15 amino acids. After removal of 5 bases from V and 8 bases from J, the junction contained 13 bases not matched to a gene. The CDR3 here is CASSARQGQQSEAFF. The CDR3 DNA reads TGTGCCAGCAGCGCTCGACAGGGGCAGCAGTCCGAAGCTTTCTTT.

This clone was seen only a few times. The CDR3 DNA reads as TGTGCCAGCAGCTGGACTAGCGGAGGCACAGATACGCAGTATTTT. As protein: CASSWTSGGTDTQYF. The rearrangement links TRBV9 to TRBJ2-3, with 10 bases that match TRBD2. V lost 4 bases to trimming and J lost 1 base; unmatched junction nucleotides: 3. The CDR3 has 15 amino acids. Per germline, CDR1 SGDLS and CDR2 YYNGEE.

CDR3 loop: CATASTGVYQPQHF. CDR3 nucleotide sequence: TGTGCCACCGCTTCGACAGGGGTTTATCAGCCCCAGCATTTT. The chain joins TRBV19 to TRBJ1-5; 8 bases match TRBD1. The germline CDR1 and CDR2 sequences are LNHDA and SQIVND (reference sequence). V lost 10 bases to trimming and J lost 5 bases; unmatched junction nucleotides: 10. CDR3 length: 14 amino acids. Supplemented by reference TRBV19 and TRBJ1-5, the full variable domain reads DGGITQSPKYLFRKEGQNVTLSCEQNLNHDAMYWYRQDPGQGLRLIYYSQIVNDFQKGDIAEGYSVSREKKESFPLTVTSAQKNPTAFYLCATASTGVYQPQHFGDGTRLSIL.

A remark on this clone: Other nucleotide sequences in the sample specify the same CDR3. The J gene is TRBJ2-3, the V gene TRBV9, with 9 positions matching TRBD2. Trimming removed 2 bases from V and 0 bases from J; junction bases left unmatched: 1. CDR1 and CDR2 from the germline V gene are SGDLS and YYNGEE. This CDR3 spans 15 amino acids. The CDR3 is CASSVTSGSTDTQYF. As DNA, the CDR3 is TGTGCCAGCAGCGTGACTAGCGGAAGCACAGATACGCAGTATTTT.

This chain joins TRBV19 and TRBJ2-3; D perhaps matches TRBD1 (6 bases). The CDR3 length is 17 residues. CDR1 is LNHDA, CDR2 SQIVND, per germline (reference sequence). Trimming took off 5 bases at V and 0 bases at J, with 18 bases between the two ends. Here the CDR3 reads CASSPRQVLGSTDTQYF. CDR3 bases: TGTGCCAGTAGTCCTCGACAGGTCCTGGGGAGCACAGATACGCAGTATTTT. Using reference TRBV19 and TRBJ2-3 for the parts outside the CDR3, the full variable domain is DGGITQSPKYLFRKEGQNVTLSCEQNLNHDAMYWYRQDPGQGLRLIYYSQIVNDFQKGDIAEGYSVSREKKESFPLTVTSAQKNPTAFYLCASSPRQVLGSTDTQYFGPGTRLTVL.

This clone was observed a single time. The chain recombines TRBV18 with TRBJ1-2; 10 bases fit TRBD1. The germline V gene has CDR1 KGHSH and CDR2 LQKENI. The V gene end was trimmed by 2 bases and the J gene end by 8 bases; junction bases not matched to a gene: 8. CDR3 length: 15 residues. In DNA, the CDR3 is TGTGCCAGCTCACCAGGGACAGGGGACCAAAACGGCTACACCTTC. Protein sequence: CASSPGTGDQNGYTF.

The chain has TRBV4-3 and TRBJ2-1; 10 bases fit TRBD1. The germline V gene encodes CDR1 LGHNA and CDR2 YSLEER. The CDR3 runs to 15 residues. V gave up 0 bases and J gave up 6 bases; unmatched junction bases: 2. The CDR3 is CASSQEGTGVNEQFF. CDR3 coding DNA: TGCGCCAGCAGCCAAGAAGGGACAGGGGTCAATGAGCAGTTCTTC.

CDR3: CASRRTGSPYEQYF. CDR3 DNA: TGTGCCAGCAGACGAACAGGGTCTCCCTACGAGCAGTACTTC. V usage is TRBV27 and J usage is TRBJ2-7; D is possibly TRBD1 (6 bases). The CDR3 loop spans 14 amino acids. Germline values: CDR1 MNHEY, CDR2 SMNVEV (reference sequence). Trimming cost V 6 bases and J 2 bases, with 14 bases left between them.

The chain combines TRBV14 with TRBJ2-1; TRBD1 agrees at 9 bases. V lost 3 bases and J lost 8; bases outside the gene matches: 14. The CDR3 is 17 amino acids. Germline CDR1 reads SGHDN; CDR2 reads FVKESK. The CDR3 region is CASSHPWGRDRVDEQFF. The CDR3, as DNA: TGTGCCAGCAGCCACCCTTGGGGGCGGGACAGGGTAGATGAGCAGTTCTTC.

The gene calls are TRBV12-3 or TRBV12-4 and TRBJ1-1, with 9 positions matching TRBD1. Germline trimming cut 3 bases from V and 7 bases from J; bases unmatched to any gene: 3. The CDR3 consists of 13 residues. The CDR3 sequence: CASSLRQGDEAFF. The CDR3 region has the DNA TGTGCCAGCAGTTTGCGACAGGGGGATGAAGCTTTCTTT.

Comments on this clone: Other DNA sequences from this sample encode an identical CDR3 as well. The CDR3 sequence: CASSLAGGDTQYF. The CDR3 DNA is TGTGCCAGCAGCTTAGCGGGGGGAGATACGCAGTATTTT. This chain links TRBV7-9 with TRBJ2-3, with TRBD2 as a possible D gene (6 bases). The CDR3 is made up of 13 amino acids. The ends were cut back, 0 bases at V and 5 bases at J, with 6 bases in the middle. Germline-derived CDR1 and CDR2 are SEHNR and FQNEAQ (reference sequence).

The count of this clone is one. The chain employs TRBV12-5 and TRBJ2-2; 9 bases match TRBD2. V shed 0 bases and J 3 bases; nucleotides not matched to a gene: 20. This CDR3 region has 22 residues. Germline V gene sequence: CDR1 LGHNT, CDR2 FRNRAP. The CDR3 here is CASGLVYGGGLAGKVDTGELFF. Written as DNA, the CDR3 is TGTGCTAGTGGTTTGGTATATGGAGGTGGCCTAGCGGGGAAGGTGGACACCGGGGAGCTGTTTTTT.

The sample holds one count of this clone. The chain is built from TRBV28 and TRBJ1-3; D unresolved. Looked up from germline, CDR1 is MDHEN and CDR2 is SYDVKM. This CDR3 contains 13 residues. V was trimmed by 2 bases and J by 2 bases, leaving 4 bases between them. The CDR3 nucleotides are TGTGCCAGCAGTTTAACTGCTGGAAACACCATATATTTT. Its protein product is CASSLTAGNTIYF.

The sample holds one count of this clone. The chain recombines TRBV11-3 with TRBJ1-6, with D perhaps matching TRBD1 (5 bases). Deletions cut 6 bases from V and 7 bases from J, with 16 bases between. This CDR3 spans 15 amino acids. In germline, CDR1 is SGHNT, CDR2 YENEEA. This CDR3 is CASSPRRGLNSPLHF. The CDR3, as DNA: TGTGCCAGCAGTCCGAGGAGGGGACTCAATTCACCCCTCCACTTT.

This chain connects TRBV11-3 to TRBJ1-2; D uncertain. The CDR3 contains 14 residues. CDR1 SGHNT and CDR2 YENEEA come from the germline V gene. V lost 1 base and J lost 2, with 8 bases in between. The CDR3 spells CASSLGSGNYGYTF. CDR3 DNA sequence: TGTGCCAGCAGCTTAGGGTCGGGGAACTATGGCTACACCTTC.

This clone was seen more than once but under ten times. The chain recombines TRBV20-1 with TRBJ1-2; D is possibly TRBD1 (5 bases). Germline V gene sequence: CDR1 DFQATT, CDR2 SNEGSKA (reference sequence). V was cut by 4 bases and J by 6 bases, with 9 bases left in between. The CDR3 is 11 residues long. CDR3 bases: TGCAGTGCTATGGTAGGGGATGGCTACACCTTC. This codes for CSAMVGDGYTF.

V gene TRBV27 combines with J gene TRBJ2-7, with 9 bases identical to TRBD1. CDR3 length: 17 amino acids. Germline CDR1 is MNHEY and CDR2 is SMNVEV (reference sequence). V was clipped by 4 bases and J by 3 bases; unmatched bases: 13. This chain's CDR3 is CASSSNRGTGRIYEQYF. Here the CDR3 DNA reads TGTGCCAGCAGTTCTAACCGGGGGACAGGGCGTATCTACGAGCAGTACTTC.

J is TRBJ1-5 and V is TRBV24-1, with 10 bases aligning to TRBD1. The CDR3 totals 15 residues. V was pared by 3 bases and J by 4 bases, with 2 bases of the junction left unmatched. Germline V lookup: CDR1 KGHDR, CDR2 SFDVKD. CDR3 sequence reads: CATSDPGQGNQPQHF. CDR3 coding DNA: TGTGCCACCAGTGATCCGGGACAGGGGAATCAGCCCCAGCATTTT.

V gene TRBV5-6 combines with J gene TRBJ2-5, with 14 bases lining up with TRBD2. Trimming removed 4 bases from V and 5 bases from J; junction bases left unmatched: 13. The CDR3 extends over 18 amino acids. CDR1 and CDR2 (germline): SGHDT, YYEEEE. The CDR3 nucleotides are TGTGCCAGCAGCCCCCCGGGACTAGCGGGAGCGGGAGGGGAGACCCAGTACTTC. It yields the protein CASSPPGLAGAGGETQYF. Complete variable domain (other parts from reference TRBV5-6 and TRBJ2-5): DAGVTQSPTHLIKTRGQQVTLRCSPKSGHDTVSWYQQALGQGPQFIFQYYEEEERQRGNFPDRFSGHQFPNYSSELNVNALLLGDSALYLCASSPPGLAGAGGETQYFGPGTRLLVL.

The chain's CDR3 is CSVDFTGGTEAFF. CDR3 nucleotide sequence: TGCAGCGTTGACTTCACAGGGGGCACTGAAGCTTTCTTT. The V and J genes are TRBV29-1 and TRBJ1-1, with 8 bases aligning to TRBD1. Germline lookup yields CDR1 SQVTM and CDR2 ANQGSEA. The CDR3 length is 13 residues. V shed 3 bases and J 4 bases; nucleotides not matched to a gene: 4.